What follows is one T cell receptor (beta chain) and its context. This sample is drawn from a study of tumor and adjacent non-tumor tissue in lung cancer. V lost 5 bases and J lost 3, with 26 bases in between. The germline V gene encodes CDR1 SGHNT and CDR2 YENEEA. The length of the CDR3 is 19 residues. TCRbeta libraries were built with three rounds of nested PCR, modified from ARM-PCR. MiXCR, run by TCRdb on the multiplex PCR reads, gives a single entry per CDR3 protein. This table has about 67,000 distinct CDR3 sequences, 65% to 80% appearing once. RNA was extracted from bulk tissue without any cell sorting. The normal lung tissue was taken more than 3 cm from the tumor edge. Donors were chemotherapy-naive, newly diagnosed lung cancer surgical patients in China, August–late 2014.

Sequenced input: distant non-tumor lung tissue. The TCR originated in a man aged 60 to 69 with non-small cell lung cancer. This chain uses TRBV11-3 with TRBJ2-1, with a tentative D call TRBD2 (6 bases). CDR3 residues: CASSLRWRTGGEYYNEQFF. The CDR3 DNA is TGTGCCAGCAGCCTTAGGTGGAGGACTGGCGGGGAATACTACAATGAGCAGTTCTTC.